The 5 T cell receptor beta chains listed next were all sequenced from one sample in a study of blood T cell repertoires in COVID-19. Some clones are missing from TCRdb's copy, which holds only in-frame ones; the method was immunoSEQ multiplex PCR. The sample lists around 140,000 clones; more than 75% were seen once. Sequences were obtained from peripheral blood. Receptor source: a woman in her seventies with COVID-19, enrolled during active disease.

The chain combines TRBV28 with TRBJ1-5; 8 bases fit TRBD1. Trimming at V came to 6 bases and at J to 5 bases, leaving 6 bases not matched to a gene. Germline assignment: CDR1 MDHEN and CDR2 SYDVKM. The CDR3 covers 14 residues. The CDR3 loop is CASSPTGGDQPQHF. CDR3 DNA: TGTGCCAGCAGCCCTACAGGGGGAGATCAGCCCCAGCATTTT.

The CDR3 is CASSISRGQPEQYF. CDR3 sequence (DNA): TGTGCCAGCAGCATTAGCCGAGGACAGCCCGAGCAGTACTTC. The chain couples TRBV6-1 to TRBJ2-7, with D possibly TRBD1 on 6 matching bases. Trimming cost V 6 bases and J 6 bases, with 18 bases left between them. This CDR3 comprises 14 residues. In germline, CDR1 is MNHNS, CDR2 SASEGT.

The rearrangement joins TRBV5-1 to TRBJ2-3; 11 bases agree with TRBD2. Germline loops: CDR1 SGHRS, CDR2 YFSETQ. The CDR3 runs 16 residues. V lost 0 bases and J lost 4; bases outside the gene matches: 4. This chain's CDR3 is CASSLGSGGAADTQYF. The CDR3 DNA is TGCGCCAGCAGCTTGGGTAGCGGGGGGGCCGCAGATACGCAGTATTTT.

V usage is TRBV7-9 and J usage is TRBJ2-3; 7 positions agree with TRBD1. The CDR3 extends over 15 amino acids. V shed 4 bases and J 6 bases; nucleotides not matched to a gene: 10. The germline gives CDR1 SEHNR, CDR2 FQNEAQ (reference sequence). CDR3 sequence: CASSSKGAQADTQYF. CDR3 DNA: TGTGCCAGCAGCTCGAAGGGGGCGCAAGCCGATACGCAGTATTTT.

The V gene is TRBV20-1, the J gene TRBJ2-3; D may be TRBD1 (5 bases). The length of the CDR3 is 15 residues. In germline, CDR1 is DFQATT, CDR2 SNEGSKA (reference sequence). Trimming removed 3 bases at V and 1 base at J, with 14 bases between. The CDR3 sequence: CSASLEKQGTDTQYF. The CDR3 DNA sequence: TGCAGTGCTAGTCTCGAGAAACAGGGCACAGATACGCAGTATTTT.